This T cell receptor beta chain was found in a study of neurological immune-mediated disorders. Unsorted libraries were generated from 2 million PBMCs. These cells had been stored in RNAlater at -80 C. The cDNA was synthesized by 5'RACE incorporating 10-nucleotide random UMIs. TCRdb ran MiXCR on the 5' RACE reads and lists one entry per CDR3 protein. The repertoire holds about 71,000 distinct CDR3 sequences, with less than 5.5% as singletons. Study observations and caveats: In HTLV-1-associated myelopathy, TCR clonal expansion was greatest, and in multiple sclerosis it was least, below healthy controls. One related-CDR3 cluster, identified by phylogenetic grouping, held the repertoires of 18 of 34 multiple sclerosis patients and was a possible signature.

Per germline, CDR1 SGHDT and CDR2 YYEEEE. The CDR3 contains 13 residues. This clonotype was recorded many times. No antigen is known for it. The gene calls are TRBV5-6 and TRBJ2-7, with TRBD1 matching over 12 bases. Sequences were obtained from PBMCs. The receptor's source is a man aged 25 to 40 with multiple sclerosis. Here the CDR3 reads CASGYWDRGHRDV. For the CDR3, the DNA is TGTGCCAGCGGATACTGGGACAGGGGGCACCGGGACGTC.